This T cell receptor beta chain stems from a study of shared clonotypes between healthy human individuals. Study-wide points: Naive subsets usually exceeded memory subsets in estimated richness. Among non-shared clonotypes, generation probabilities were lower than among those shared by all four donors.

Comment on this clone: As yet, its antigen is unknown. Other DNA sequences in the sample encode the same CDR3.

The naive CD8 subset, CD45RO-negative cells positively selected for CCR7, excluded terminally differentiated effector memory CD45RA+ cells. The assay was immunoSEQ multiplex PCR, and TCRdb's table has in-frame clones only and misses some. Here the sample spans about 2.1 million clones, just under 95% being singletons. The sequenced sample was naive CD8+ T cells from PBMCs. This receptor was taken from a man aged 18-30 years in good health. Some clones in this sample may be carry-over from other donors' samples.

CDR3 bases: TGTGCCAGCAGCTTATCGACTAGCGGGGACACAGATACGCAGTATTTT. Translation gives CASSLSTSGDTDTQYF. J is TRBJ2-3 and V is TRBV7-9; 11 nucleotides agree with TRBD2. This CDR3 has 16 amino acids. Trimming at V came to 2 bases and at J to 2 bases, leaving 3 bases not matched to a gene. The germline V gene has CDR1 SEHNR and CDR2 FQNEAQ (reference sequence). Looking up the rest from reference TRBV7-9 and TRBJ2-3 gives the full variable domain: DTGVSQNPRHKITKRGQNVTFRCDPISEHNRLYWYRQTLGQGPEFLTYFQNEAQLEKSRLLSDRFSAERPKGSFSTLEIQRTEQGDSAMYLCASSLSTSGDTDTQYFGPGTRLTVL.